The source of this TCR beta chain is a study of blood T cell repertoires in COVID-19 (dated by TCRdb to 2020 to 2022). With regard to the full study: Samples from collaborators originated in the United States, Italy and Spain and spanned both the acute and convalescent phases of COVID-19. The prospective study material was composed of cDNA or gDNA derived from T cells, B-cell-depleted T cells, or PBMCs. Samples were obtained from the ongoing ImmuneRACE study (first 160 participants) and from about 1,300 subjects provided by 6 global collaborators. The sample metadata nearly always contained a de-identified subject ID, COVID-19 status, age in years and sex. The repertoires were made available in a free public database intended to serve as a resource for research on the immune response to SARS-CoV-2. Where available, HLA class I and class II types were obtained from metadata supplied by the sample provider rather than from assay-based typing. The dataset comprised deeply sampled blood TCRbeta repertoires from subjects exposed to, actively infected with, or recovered from COVID-19. Here is what the overall study found, with its caveats: The amount of clinical and demographic metadata varied by source and participant and was provided uncurated.

Collaborating institutions collected whole blood in K2EDTA tubes following their own protocols. For TCRbeta analysis, collaborators shipped samples in one of three forms: frozen whole blood, isolated PBMCs, or DNA extracted from either of those sample types. TCRbeta CDR3 regions were amplified from genomic DNA by means of the immunoSEQ Assay, a bias-controlled multiplex PCR. As for the authors' bioinformatics: The number of nucleated cells in each sample was estimated from the amplification of reference gene primers within the assay. To quantify the absolute abundance of each unique TCRbeta CDR3 rearrangement, sequence reads were collapsed and filtered. For each sample, productive Simpson clonality was calculated as the square root of Simpson's diversity index over productive rearrangements. As stored in TCRdb, this immuneACCESS dataset retains in-frame rearrangements with V and J assigned. A fraction of the clones does not appear; measured against another copy, unresolved V genes explain less than half of the discrepancy, and the remainder lacks a known reason. From that table come the V and J calls and clone size; the DNA was used to work out D and trimming. The sample table contains tens of thousands of clones; only one count was recorded for over 75% of them. Of the sample, about 15% falls within the top ten clones.

With respect to this clone: The antigen it binds to is not known. Base-call qualities are not available, and no considerably larger clone is one nucleotide away.

CDR1 is given as MNHEY and CDR2 as SVGAGI, both from the germline V gene. Counted from cysteine to phenylalanine, this CDR3 has 15 amino acids. The kept DNA is CDR3 alone, 45 bases in frame from the first base. V was cut back by 8 bases and J by 0 bases, leaving a gap of 14 bases between them. The chain links TRBV6-5 with TRBJ1-5; the D gene cannot be named for sure. This TCR derives from an elderly man with acute or convalescent COVID-19. Sequencing used peripheral blood. The DNA sequence follows: TGTGCCAGCCTCGCGTCAGGCAATAGCAATCAGCCCCAGCATTTT. Its protein product is CASLASGNSNQPQHF.